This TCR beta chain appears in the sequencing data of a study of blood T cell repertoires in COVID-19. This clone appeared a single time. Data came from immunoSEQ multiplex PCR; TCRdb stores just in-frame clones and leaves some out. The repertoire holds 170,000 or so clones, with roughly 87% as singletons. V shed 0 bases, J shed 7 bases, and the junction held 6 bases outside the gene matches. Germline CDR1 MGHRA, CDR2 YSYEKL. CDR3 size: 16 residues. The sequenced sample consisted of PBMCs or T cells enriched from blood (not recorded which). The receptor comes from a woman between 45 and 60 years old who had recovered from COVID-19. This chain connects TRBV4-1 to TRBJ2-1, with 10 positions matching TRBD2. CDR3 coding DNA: TGCGCCAGCAGCCAAGATCTGGGGACTAGCGTGAATGAGCAGTTCTTC. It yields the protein CASSQDLGTSVNEQFF.